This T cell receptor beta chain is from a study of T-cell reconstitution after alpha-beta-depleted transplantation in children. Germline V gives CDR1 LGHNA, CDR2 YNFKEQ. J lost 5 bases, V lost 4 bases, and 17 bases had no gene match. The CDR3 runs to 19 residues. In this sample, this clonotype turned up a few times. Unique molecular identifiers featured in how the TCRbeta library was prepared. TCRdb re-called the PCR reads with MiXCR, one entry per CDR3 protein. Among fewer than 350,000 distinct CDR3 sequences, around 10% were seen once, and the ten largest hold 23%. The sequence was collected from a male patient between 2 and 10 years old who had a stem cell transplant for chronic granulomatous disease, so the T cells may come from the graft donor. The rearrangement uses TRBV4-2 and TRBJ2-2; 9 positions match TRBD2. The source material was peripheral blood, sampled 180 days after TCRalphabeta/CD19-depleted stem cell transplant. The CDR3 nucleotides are TGTGCCAGCAGCCTCCCGGGACTAGCAGAAGTATGGCGTACCGGGGAGCTGTTTTTT. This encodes CASSLPGLAEVWRTGELFF.